The 11 T cell receptor beta chains in this list originate from one sample, sequenced in a study of T cell repertoires in cytomegalovirus infection. TCRdb itself ran the reads through MiXCR, one entry per CDR3 protein. Here the sample spans about a million distinct CDR3 sequences, about 33% being singletons. These receptors are not linked to any known antigen. The sample in question was cultured CD8+ T cells from PBMCs, obtained from culture after CMV antigen stimulation. The source is a human donor in good health (CMV status not recorded). Some clones in this sample may be carry-over from other donors' samples.

V and J are TRBV28 and TRBJ1-1; D gene unclear. CDR3 size: 17 residues. Between the trimmed V and J ends, which lost 3 bases and 1 base, there was a span of 18 bases. The V gene's germline CDR1 is MDHEN and CDR2 SYDVKM. Written as DNA, the CDR3 is TGTGCCAGCAGTTTTATTCGGTCTACATGGGCGAACACTGAAGCTTTCTTT. Translated: CASSFIRSTWANTEAFF.

The chain couples TRBV19 to TRBJ1-3; 7 positions agree with TRBD1. CDR3 length equals 12 residues. V shed 8 bases, J shed 7 bases, and the junction held 5 bases outside the gene matches. Germline CDR1 is LNHDA and CDR2 is SQIVND (reference sequence). The CDR3, as DNA: TGTGCCAGTGGGGGACAGCGGAACACCATATATTTT. Residues: CASGGQRNTIYF.

This clonotype has only one observation. The chain links TRBV12-3 or TRBV12-4 to TRBJ1-5; 10 nucleotides align to TRBD1. The CDR3 consists of 15 residues. Unmatched junction bases numbered 9, after V lost 6 bases and J lost 7 bases. Written as DNA, the CDR3 is TGTGCCAGCAGCCTGACAGGGGGCGCGTTCCAGCCCCAGCATTTT. Protein: CASSLTGGAFQPQHF.

This chain uses TRBV19 with TRBJ2-1; 8 bases match TRBD1. V lost 4 bases, J lost 0 bases, and 2 bases stayed unmatched. Germline V lookup: CDR1 LNHDA, CDR2 SQIVND (reference sequence). The CDR3 length is 15 residues. The CDR3: CASSTGQDSYNEQFF. The CDR3 bases are TGTGCCAGTAGTACGGGACAGGACTCCTACAATGAGCAGTTCTTC.

This clonotype was counted a few times. The gene calls are TRBV7-4 and TRBJ2-7; no clear D gene. Germline assignment: CDR1 SGHVT and CDR2 SQSDAQ. This CDR3 comprises 13 residues. The V gene lost 0 bases and the J gene lost 7 bases, with 10 bases spanning the gap. CDR3 DNA sequence: TGTGCCAGCAGCTTAGCGCGTAGCCGGGAGCAGTACTTC. Its protein is CASSLARSREQYF.

Only a few counts were recorded for this clonotype. The chain joins TRBV6-2 or TRBV6-3 to TRBJ2-3, with TRBD2 matching 14 bases. The CDR3 totals 15 residues. CDR1 and CDR2 (germline): MNHEY, SVGEGT. The junction had 6 bases not matched to a gene; V was cut back by 7 bases and J by 6 bases. This CDR3 is CASTQGLAGADTQYF. In DNA, the CDR3 is TGTGCCAGCACCCAGGGACTAGCGGGGGCGGATACGCAGTATTTT.

The chain couples TRBV6-2 or TRBV6-3 to TRBJ2-7, with TRBD1 matching over 7 bases. The CDR3 has 15 residues. The germline gives CDR1 MNHEY, CDR2 SVGEGT. J was trimmed by 0 bases and V by 2 bases; bases with no gene match: 4. CDR3: CASSYDRVSSYEQYV. CDR3 coding DNA: TGTGCCAGCAGTTACGACAGGGTCTCCTCCTACGAGCAGTACGTC.

This clonotype has just a few counts. The chain uses TRBV7-6 and TRBJ2-1; D is unresolved. Trimming stripped 2 bases from V and 7 bases from J, with 15 bases between. The CDR3 sequence is 15 residues long. Germline CDR1 reads SGHVS; CDR2 reads FNYEAQ. CDR3 in amino acids: CASSLTTVRINEQFF. The CDR3 DNA reads TGTGCCAGCAGCTTAACGACGGTTAGGATTAATGAGCAGTTCTTC.

This clonotype occurred a few times. The chain is built from TRBV19 and TRBJ2-5; 7 bases are a match to TRBD1. Germline V gene data show CDR1 as LNHDA and CDR2 as SQIVND (reference sequence). With V trimmed by 0 bases and J by 1 base, 8 bases remained unmatched. The CDR3 is made up of 17 amino acids. Here the CDR3 DNA reads TGTGCCAGTAGTATAGATGCCCCCCGGACAGGCCAAGAGACCCAGTACTTC. This encodes CASSIDAPRTGQETQYF.

This clonotype came up a few times. This chain joins TRBV6-1 and TRBJ1-5; 10 bases fit TRBD1. This CDR3 has 18 residues. The junction had 8 bases not matched to a gene; V was cut back by 3 bases and J by 0 bases. Germline V lookup: CDR1 MNHNS, CDR2 SASEGT. Here the CDR3 DNA reads TGTGCCAGCAGTGAGACGGGACAGGGGATCTATAGCAATCAGCCCCAGCATTTT. The encoded protein is CASSETGQGIYSNQPQHF.

Many counts were recorded for this clonotype. The CDR3 reads CASSPSPRSYEQYV. The CDR3 nucleotides are TGTGCCAGCAGCCCTAGCCCACGGAGCTACGAGCAGTACGTC. The chain recombines TRBV7-2 with TRBJ2-7, with a possible D match to TRBD2 (5 bases). The V and J ends lost 5 bases and 3 bases respectively, with 14 bases between them. This CDR3 is built from 14 residues. Germline CDR1 SGHTA, CDR2 FQGNSA.